Following are 3 T cell receptor beta chains from one sample sequenced in a study of early T cells in non-severe SARS-CoV-2 infection. TCRdb independently ran MiXCR on the 5' RACE reads; one entry per CDR3 protein. Found here are tens of thousands of distinct CDR3 sequences, approximately 12% of them singletons; the top ten hold under 4.5%. Here the sequenced sample was whole blood, taken at baseline. All receptors derive from an adult who was a healthcare worker with PCR-confirmed SARS-CoV-2 infection or an uninfected control (not recorded which).

The chain employs TRBV11-3 and TRBJ2-7; D not certain. V was clipped by 4 bases and J by 6 bases, with 10 bases between them. The CDR3 has 12 amino acids. Germline CDR1 and CDR2: SGHNT and YENEEA. Here the CDR3 DNA reads TGTGCCAGCAGCTATTTCGTGGGCGAGCAGTACTTC. It specifies CASSYFVGEQYF. The variable domain in full, completed from reference TRBV11-3 and TRBJ2-7, reads EAGVVQSPRYKIIEKKQPVAFWCNPISGHNTLYWYLQNLGQGPELLIRYENEEAVDDSQLPKDRFSAERLKGVDSTLKIQPAELGDSAVYLCASSYFVGEQYFGPGTRLTVT.

This clonotype was detected many times. The genes are TRBV29-1 and TRBJ2-2; D gene ambiguous. CDR3 length: 12 residues. The V gene's germline CDR1 is SQVTM and CDR2 ANQGSEA. Trimming stripped 8 bases from V and 1 base from J, with 8 bases between. CDR3 region: CSCVGNTGELFF. DNA for the CDR3: TGCAGCTGTGTAGGGAACACCGGGGAGCTGTTTTTT.

This clonotype was found many times. The chain combines TRBV14 with TRBJ1-1; D may be TRBD1 (5 bases). V was trimmed by 3 bases and J by 5 bases, leaving 7 bases between them. The CDR3 extends over 12 amino acids. Germline values: CDR1 SGHDN, CDR2 FVKESK. The CDR3 sequence is CASSHRGTEAFF. The CDR3 DNA reads as TGTGCCAGCAGCCACCGGGGGACTGAAGCTTTCTTT.